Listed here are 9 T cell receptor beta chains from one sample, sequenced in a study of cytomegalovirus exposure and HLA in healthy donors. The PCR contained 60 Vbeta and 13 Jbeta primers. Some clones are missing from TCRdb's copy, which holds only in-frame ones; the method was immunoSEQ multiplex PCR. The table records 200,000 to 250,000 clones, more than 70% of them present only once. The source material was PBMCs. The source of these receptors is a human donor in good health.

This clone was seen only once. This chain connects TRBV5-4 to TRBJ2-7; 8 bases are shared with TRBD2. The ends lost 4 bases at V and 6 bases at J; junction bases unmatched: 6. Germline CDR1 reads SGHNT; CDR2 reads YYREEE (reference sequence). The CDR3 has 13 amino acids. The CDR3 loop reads CASSLAGGREQYF. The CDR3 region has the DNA TGTGCCAGCAGCCTGGCGGGGGGCCGCGAGCAGTACTTC.

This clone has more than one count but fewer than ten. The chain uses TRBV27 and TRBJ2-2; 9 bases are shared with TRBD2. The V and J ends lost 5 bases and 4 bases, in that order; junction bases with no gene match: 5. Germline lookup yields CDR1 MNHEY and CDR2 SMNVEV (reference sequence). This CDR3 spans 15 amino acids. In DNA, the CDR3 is TGTGCCAGCAGTAAACTAGCGGGCCCCACCGGGGAGCTGTTTTTT. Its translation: CASSKLAGPTGELFF.

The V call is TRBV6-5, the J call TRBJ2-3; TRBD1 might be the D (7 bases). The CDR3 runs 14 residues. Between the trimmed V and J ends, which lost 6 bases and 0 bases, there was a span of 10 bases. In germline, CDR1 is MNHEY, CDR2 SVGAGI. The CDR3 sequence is CASRTGTSTDTQYF. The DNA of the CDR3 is TGTGCCAGCAGGACAGGGACTAGCACAGATACGCAGTATTTT.

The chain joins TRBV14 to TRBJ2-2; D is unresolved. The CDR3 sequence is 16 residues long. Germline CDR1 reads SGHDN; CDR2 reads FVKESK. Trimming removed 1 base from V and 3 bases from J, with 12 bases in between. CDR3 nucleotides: TGTGCCAGCAGCCAAGTCTGGCAAACCCACACCGGGGAGCTGTTTTTT. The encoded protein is CASSQVWQTHTGELFF.

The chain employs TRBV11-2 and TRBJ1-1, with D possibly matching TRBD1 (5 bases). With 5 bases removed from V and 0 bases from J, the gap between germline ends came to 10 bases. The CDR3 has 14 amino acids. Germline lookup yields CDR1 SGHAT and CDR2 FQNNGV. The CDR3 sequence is CASSPRQMNTEAFF. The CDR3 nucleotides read TGTGCCAGCAGCCCCCGACAGATGAACACTGAAGCTTTCTTT.

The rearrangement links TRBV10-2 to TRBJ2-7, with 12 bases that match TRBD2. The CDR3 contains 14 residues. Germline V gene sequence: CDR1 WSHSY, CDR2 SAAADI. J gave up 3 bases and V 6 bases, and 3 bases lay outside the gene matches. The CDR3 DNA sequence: TGCGCCAGCAGCCGGACTAGCGGGAACTACGAGCAGTACTTC. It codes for CASSRTSGNYEQYF.

CDR3 bases: TGTGCCAGCAAGGGACAGGGGAATAATCAGCCCCAGCATTTT. This gives the protein CASKGQGNNQPQHF. The chain is built from TRBV27 and TRBJ1-5, with 10 nucleotides matching TRBD1. The CDR3 has 14 amino acids. Germline loops: CDR1 MNHEY, CDR2 SMNVEV (reference sequence). Trimming took 7 bases from V and 4 from J; bases not matched to a gene: 4.

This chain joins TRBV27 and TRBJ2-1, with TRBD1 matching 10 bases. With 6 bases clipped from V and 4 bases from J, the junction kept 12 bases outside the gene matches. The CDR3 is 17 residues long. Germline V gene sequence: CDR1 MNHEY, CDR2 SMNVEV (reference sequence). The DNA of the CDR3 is TGTGCCAGCAGCTCTGCAGACAGGGGGCGCGTATACAATGAGCAGTTCTTC. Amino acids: CASSSADRGRVYNEQFF.

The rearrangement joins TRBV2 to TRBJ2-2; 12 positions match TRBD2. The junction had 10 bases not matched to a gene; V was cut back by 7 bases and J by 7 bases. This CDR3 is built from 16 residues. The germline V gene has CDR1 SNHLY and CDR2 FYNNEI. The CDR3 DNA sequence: TGTGCCAGCAATCCGTGGACTAGCGGGATGAGCGGGGAGCTGTTTTTT. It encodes CASNPWTSGMSGELFF.